This TCR beta chain was recorded in a study of blood T cell repertoires in COVID-19. TCRdb keeps only in-frame clones here, not all; method: immunoSEQ multiplex PCR. The repertoire includes a few hundred thousand clones, more than 70% of them detected once, and over 2% sits in the top ten. The CDR3 is made up of 15 amino acids. V dropped 8 bases and J dropped 4; count of bases not matched to a gene: 9. Germline V gene data show CDR1 as SGHTA and CDR2 as FQGNSA. The V call is TRBV7-2, the J call TRBJ2-7, with 12 bases that match TRBD1. The sample was peripheral blood. This TCR was recovered from a woman aged 50 to 60 with acute or convalescent COVID-19. As DNA, the CDR3 is TGTGCCAGCCAGGGGACAGGGGGCGTCGGTTACGAGCAGTACTTC. Its protein product is CASQGTGGVGYEQYF.